This TCR beta chain was recorded in a study of shared clonotypes between healthy human individuals. The CDR3 is made up of 14 amino acids. Germline V gene data show CDR1 as SGHVS and CDR2 as FNYEAQ. V trimming: 8 bases; J trimming: 3 bases; junction bases outside the gene matches: 9. Positively selected for CCR7, the CD45RO-negative cells used as naive CD8 cells excluded terminally differentiated effector memory CD45RA+ cells. Profiling relied on immunoSEQ multiplex PCR, and the TCRdb table lists in-frame clones only, not all of them. The table shows some 1,900,000 clones, with 85% to 95% occurring only once.

The sequencing sample was made of naive CD8+ T cells sorted from blood. This chain joins TRBV7-6 and TRBJ1-1; TRBD1 agrees at 7 bases. The clonotype originates from a man younger than 35 in good health. As DNA, the CDR3 is TGTGCCAGCGTCCCCGGGACAGCTCACACTGAAGCTTTCTTT. Amino acids: CASVPGTAHTEAFF. Complete variable domain (other parts from reference TRBV7-6 and TRBJ1-1): GAGVSQSPRYKVTKRGQDVALRCDPISGHVSLYWYRQALGQGPEFLTYFNYEAQQDKSGLPNDRFSAERPEGSISTLTIQRTEQRDSAMYRCASVPGTAHTEAFFGQGTRLTVV.